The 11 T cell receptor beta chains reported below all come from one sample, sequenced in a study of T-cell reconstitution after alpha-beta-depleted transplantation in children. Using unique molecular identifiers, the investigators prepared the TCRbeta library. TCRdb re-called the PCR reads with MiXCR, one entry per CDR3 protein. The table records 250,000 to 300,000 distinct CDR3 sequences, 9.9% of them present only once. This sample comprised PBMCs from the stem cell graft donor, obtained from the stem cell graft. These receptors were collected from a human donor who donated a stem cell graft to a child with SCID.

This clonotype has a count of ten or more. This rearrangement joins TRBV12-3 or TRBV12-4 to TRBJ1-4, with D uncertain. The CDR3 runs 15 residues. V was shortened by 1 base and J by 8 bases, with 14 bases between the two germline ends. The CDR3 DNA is TGTGCCAGCAGTTTAGTAGGCGCCGGAGGGGAAAAACTGTTTTTT. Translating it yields CASSLVGAGGEKLFF.

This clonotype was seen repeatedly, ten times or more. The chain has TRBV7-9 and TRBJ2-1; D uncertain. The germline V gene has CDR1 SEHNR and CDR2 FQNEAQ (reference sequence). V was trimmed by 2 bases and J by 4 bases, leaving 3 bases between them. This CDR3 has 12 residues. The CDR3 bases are TGTGCCAGCAGCTTAAGGTACAATGAGCAGTTCTTC. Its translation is CASSLRYNEQFF. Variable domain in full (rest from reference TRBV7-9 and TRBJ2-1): DTGVSQNPRHKITKRGQNVTFRCDPISEHNRLYWYRQTLGQGPEFLTYFQNEAQLEKSRLLSDRFSAERPKGSFSTLEIQRTEQGDSAMYLCASSLRYNEQFFGPGTRLTVL.

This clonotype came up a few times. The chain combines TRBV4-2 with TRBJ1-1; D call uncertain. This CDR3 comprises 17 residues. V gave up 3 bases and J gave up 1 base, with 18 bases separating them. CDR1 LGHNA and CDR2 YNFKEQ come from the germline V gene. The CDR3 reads CASSHKDGSIGNTEAFF. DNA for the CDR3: TGTGCCAGCAGCCACAAGGACGGGAGTATAGGGAACACTGAAGCTTTCTTT.

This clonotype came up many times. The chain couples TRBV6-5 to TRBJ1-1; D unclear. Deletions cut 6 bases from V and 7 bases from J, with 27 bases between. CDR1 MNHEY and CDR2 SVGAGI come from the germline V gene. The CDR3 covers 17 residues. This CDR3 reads CASRYSRTDPMVFEAFF. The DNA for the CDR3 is TGTGCCAGCAGGTATAGCCGGACGGATCCGATGGTGTTTGAAGCTTTCTTT.

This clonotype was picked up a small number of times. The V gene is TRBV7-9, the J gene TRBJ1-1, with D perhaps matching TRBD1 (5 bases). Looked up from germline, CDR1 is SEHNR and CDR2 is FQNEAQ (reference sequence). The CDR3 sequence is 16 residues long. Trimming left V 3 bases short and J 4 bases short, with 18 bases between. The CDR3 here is CASSFNSKGDATEAFF. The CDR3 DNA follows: TGTGCCAGCAGCTTCAACTCGAAAGGGGATGCCACTGAAGCTTTCTTT.

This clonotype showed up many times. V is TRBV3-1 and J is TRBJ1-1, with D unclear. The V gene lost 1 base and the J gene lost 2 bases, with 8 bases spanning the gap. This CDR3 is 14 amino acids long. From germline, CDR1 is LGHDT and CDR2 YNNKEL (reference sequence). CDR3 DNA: TGTGCCAGCAGCCAAGTTCGGGCCAACACTGAAGCTTTCTTT. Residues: CASSQVRANTEAFF.

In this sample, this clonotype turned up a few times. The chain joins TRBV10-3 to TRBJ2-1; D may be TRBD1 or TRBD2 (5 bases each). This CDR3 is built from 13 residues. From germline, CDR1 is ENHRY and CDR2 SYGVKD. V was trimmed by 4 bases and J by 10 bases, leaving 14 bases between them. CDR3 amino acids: CAISVHFGTEQFF. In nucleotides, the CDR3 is TGTGCCATCAGTGTACATTTTGGGACGGAGCAGTTCTTC.

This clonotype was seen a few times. The DNA for the CDR3 is TGCGCCAGCAGTGATAGAGACAGGCTCGGCTACAATGAGCAGTTCTTC. Residues: CASSDRDRLGYNEQFF. V gene TRBV10-2 combines with J gene TRBJ2-1; weak D call: TRBD1 (6 bases). The V and J ends lost 3 bases and 3 bases respectively, with 15 bases between them. Germline V gene data show CDR1 as WSHSY and CDR2 as SAAADI. The CDR3 is made up of 16 amino acids.

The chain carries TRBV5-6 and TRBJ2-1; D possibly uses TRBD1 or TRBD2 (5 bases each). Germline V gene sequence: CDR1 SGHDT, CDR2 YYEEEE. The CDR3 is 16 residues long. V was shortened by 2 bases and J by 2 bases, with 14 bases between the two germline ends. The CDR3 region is CASSFRGPLPYNEQFF. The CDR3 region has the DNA TGTGCCAGCAGCTTCCGGGGCCCCCTGCCCTACAATGAGCAGTTCTTC.

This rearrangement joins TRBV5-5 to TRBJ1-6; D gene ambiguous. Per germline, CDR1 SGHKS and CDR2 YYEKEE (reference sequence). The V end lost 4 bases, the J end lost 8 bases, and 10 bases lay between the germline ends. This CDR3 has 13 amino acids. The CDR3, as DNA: TGTGCCAGCAGCCAGGAGGGCTATTCACCCCTCCACTTT. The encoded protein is CASSQEGYSPLHF. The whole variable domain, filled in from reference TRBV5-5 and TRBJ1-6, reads DAGVTQSPTHLIKTRGQQVTLRCSPISGHKSVSWYQQVLGQGPQFIFQYYEKEERGRGNFPDRFSARQFPNYSSELNVNALLLGDSALYLCASSQEGYSPLHFGNGTRLTVT.

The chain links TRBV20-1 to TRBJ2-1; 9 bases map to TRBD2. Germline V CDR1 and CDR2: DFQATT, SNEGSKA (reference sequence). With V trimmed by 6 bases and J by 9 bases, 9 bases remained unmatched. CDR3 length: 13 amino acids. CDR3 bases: TGCAGTGCGTTTCTAGCGGGGATTAGTGAGCAGTTCTTC. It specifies CSAFLAGISEQFF.